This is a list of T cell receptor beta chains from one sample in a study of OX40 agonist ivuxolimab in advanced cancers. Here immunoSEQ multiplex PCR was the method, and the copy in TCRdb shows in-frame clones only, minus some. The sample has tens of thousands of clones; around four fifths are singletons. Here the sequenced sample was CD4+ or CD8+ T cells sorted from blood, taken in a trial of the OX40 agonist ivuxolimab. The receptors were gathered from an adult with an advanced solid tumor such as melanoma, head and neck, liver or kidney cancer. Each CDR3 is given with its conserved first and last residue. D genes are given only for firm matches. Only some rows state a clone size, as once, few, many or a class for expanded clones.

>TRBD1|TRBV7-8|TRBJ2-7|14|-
CASSQTGQGFEQYF
TGTGCCAGCAGCCAAACGGGACAGGGTTTCGAGCAGTACTTC
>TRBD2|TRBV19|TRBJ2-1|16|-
CASSIIGTSGFNEQFF
TGTGCCAGTAGTATAATAGGGACTAGCGGTTTCAATGAGCAGTTCTTC
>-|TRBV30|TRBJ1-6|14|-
CAWSGSGYNSPLHF
TGTGCCTGGAGTGGGTCAGGGTACAATTCACCCCTCCACTTT
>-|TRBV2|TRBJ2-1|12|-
CASSERTNEQFF
TGTGCCAGCAGTGAACGAACCAATGAGCAGTTCTTC
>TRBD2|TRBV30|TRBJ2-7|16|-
CAWSKPPTGRTYEQYF
TGTGCCTGGAGTAAGCCCCCCACCGGGAGGACGTACGAGCAGTACTTC
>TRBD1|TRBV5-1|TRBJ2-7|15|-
CASSTSGTGFDEQYF
TGCGCCAGCAGCACCTCCGGGACAGGGTTCGATGAGCAGTACTTC
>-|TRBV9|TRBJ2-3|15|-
CASSEGGWGTDTQYF
TGTGCCAGCAGCGAAGGAGGGTGGGGCACAGATACGCAGTATTTT
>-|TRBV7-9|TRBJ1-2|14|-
CASNPGGANYGYTF
TGTGCCAGCAATCCTGGGGGGGCTAACTATGGCTACACCTTC
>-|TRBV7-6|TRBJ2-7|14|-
CASSLGLDPPVQYF
TGTGCCAGCAGCTTAGGTCTGGACCCCCCGGTGCAGTACTTC
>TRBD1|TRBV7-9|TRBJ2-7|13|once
CASSLLTGHEQYF
TGTGCCAGCAGCTTGTTGACAGGGCACGAGCAGTACTTC
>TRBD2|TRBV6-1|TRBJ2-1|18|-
CASSEFRLAGGNYNEQFF
TGTGCCAGCAGTGAATTTCGACTAGCGGGAGGAAACTACAATGAGCAGTTCTTC
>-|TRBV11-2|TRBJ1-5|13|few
CASSPELDQPQHF
TGTGCCAGCAGCCCTGAGTTAGATCAGCCCCAGCATTTT
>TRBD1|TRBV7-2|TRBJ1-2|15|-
CASSSRDRGDYGYTF
TGTGCCAGCAGCTCCAGGGACAGGGGAGACTATGGCTACACCTTC
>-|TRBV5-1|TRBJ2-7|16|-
CASSLGPMGDSYEQYF
TGCGCCAGCAGCTTGGGGCCCATGGGGGACTCCTACGAGCAGTACTTC
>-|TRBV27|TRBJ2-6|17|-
CASSLRFSGVGANVLTF
TGTGCCAGCAGTTTACGGTTTTCAGGGGTTGGGGCCAACGTCCTGACTTTC